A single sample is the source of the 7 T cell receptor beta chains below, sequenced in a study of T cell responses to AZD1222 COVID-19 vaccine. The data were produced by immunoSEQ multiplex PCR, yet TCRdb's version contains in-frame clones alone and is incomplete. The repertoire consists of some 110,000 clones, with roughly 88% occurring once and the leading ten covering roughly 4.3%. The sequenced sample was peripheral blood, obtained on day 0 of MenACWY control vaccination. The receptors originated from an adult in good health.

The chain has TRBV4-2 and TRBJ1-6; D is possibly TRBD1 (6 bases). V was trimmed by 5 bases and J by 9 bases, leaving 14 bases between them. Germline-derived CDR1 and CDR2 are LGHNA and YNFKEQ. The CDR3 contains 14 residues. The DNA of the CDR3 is TGTGCCAGCAGCGGCCCAGGGGCCGCTTCACCCCTCCACTTT. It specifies CASSGPGAASPLHF.

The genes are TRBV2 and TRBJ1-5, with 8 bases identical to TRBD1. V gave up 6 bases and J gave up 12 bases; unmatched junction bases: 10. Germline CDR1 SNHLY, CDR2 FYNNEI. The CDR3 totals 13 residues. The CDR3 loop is CASRDRDLLRQHF. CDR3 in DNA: TGTGCCAGCAGGGACAGGGACCTACTGCGCCAGCATTTT.

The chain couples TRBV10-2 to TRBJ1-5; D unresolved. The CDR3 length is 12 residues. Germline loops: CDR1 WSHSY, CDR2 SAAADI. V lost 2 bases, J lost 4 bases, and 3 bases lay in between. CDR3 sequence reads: CASSEPNQPQHF. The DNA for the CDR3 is TGCGCCAGCAGTGAGCCGAATCAGCCCCAGCATTTT.

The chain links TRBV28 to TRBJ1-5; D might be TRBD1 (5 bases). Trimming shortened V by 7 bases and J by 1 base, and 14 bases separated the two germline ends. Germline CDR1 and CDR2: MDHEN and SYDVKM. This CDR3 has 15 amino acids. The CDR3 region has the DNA TGTGCCAGCATGTGGAGGGGTCGGAGCAATCAGCCCCAGCATTTT. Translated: CASMWRGRSNQPQHF.

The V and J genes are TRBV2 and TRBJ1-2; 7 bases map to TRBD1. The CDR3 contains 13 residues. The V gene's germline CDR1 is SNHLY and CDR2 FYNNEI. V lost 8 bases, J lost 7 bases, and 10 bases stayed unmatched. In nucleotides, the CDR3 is TGTGCCAGCTCACAGGGGCCCGAGGTTGGCTACACCTTC. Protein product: CASSQGPEVGYTF. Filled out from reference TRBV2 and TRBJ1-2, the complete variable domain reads EPEVTQTPSHQVTQMGQEVILRCVPISNHLYFYWYRQILGQKVEFLVSFYNNEISEKSEIFDDQFSVERPDGSNFTLKIRSTKLEDSAMYFCASSQGPEVGYTFGSGTRLTVV.

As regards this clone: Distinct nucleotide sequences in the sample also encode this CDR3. This CDR3 reads CASSPRGMNTEAFF. In DNA form, the CDR3 reads TGTGCCAGCTCACCAAGGGGGATGAACACTGAAGCTTTCTTT. The chain has TRBV18 and TRBJ1-1; D perhaps matches TRBD1 (6 bases). Germline values: CDR1 KGHSH, CDR2 LQKENI. V lost 2 bases, J lost 0 bases, and 7 bases lay in between. This CDR3 is 14 amino acids long.

In nucleotides, the CDR3 is TGTGCCAGCAGCCTCGGGCCGGGACAGATGAACACTGAAGCTTTCTTT. Protein: CASSLGPGQMNTEAFF. The chain is built from TRBV14 and TRBJ1-1, with 7 bases fitting TRBD1. Germline CDR1 is SGHDN and CDR2 is FVKESK. The junction had 8 bases not matched to a gene; V was cut back by 4 bases and J by 0 bases. This CDR3 region has 16 residues.